This T cell receptor beta chain was sequenced during a study of identifying expanded T cells in peripheral blood. During the collection period, no donor immune events like infections were recorded. The repertoire was sequenced with immunoSEQ multiplex PCR; TCRdb's copy has only in-frame clones and lacks some. The data hold 95,000 to 100,000 clones, with around 90% observed a single time. The V end lost 0 bases, the J end lost 6 bases, and 4 bases lay between the germline ends. The CDR3 contains 12 residues. Germline CDR1 and CDR2: SGHVS and FNYEAQ. The clonotype originates from a person aged 18 to 70 in good health. The gene calls are TRBV7-6 and TRBJ2-3; D call uncertain. Sequenced: blood. DNA of the CDR3: TGTGCCAGCAGCTTAGCGGCGGATACGCAGTATTTT. Translation: CASSLAADTQYF. The entire variable domain, with the rest obtained from reference TRBV7-6 and TRBJ2-3, is as follows: GAGVSQSPRYKVTKRGQDVALRCDPISGHVSLYWYRQALGQGPEFLTYFNYEAQQDKSGLPNDRFSAERPEGSISTLTIQRTEQRDSAMYRCASSLAADTQYFGPGTRLTVL.